This passage covers 2 T cell receptor beta chains from one sample sequenced in a study of cytomegalovirus exposure and HLA in healthy donors. Amplification used 60 Vbeta primers and 13 Jbeta primers. Clones were sequenced by immunoSEQ multiplex PCR, and TCRdb holds only the in-frame ones, with some missing. This table holds 150,000 to 200,000 clones, around 75% found once. Sequencing used PBMCs. The source of these receptors is a woman between 25 and 40 years old in good health and CMV-seronegative.

In nucleotides, the CDR3 is TGCACCAGCAGCCCCCTCTATGCAGGGGAAGGAAACACCATATATTTT. This sequence encodes CTSSPLYAGEGNTIYF. The V and J genes are TRBV1 and TRBJ1-3; TRBD1 is the table's D call, not checked against the DNA. TRBV1 is classified as a pseudogene. This CDR3 contains 16 residues.

The chain employs TRBV14 and TRBJ1-2; the match to TRBD1 covers 8 bases. The CDR3 has 14 amino acids. Germline CDR1 SGHDN, CDR2 FVKESK. Unmatched junction bases numbered 9, after V lost 4 bases and J lost 8 bases. The CDR3 spells CASSRWGQEEGYTF. The CDR3 DNA follows: TGTGCCAGCAGCCGATGGGGACAGGAGGAGGGCTACACCTTC.